What follows are 8 T cell receptor beta chains derived from one specimen sequenced in a study of shared clonotypes between healthy human individuals. Clones were sequenced by immunoSEQ multiplex PCR, and TCRdb holds only the in-frame ones, with some missing. The profile shows 600,000 or so clones, 95% of them singletons. Naivety among CD8 cells was defined by CD45RO negativity and positive CCR7 selection, thereby excluding terminally differentiated effector memory CD45RA+ cells. Material: naive CD8+ T cells sorted from blood. The receptors stem from a woman between 25 and 40 years old in good health.

The rearrangement uses TRBV19 and TRBJ2-3; 13 bases match TRBD2. The V gene's germline CDR1 is LNHDA and CDR2 SQIVND (reference sequence). V shed 5 bases and J 6 bases; nucleotides not matched to a gene: 5. The CDR3 sequence is 15 residues long. For the CDR3, the DNA is TGTGCCAGTAGTGGACTAGCGGGAGAACTGGATACGCAGTATTTT. Amino acids: CASSGLAGELDTQYF.

The chain joins TRBV6-5 to TRBJ2-5, with TRBD1 matching 7 bases. The germline V gene has CDR1 MNHEY and CDR2 SVGAGI. This CDR3 is built from 15 residues. Germline trimming cut 2 bases from V and 2 bases from J; bases unmatched to any gene: 5. CDR3 coding DNA: TGTGCCAGCAGTTACCTCGGGACAGAACAAGAGACCCAGTACTTC. It specifies CASSYLGTEQETQYF.

This clone was found once. The chain combines TRBV14 with TRBJ1-1; no clear D gene. The CDR3 is 15 amino acids. Trimming stripped 0 bases from V and 7 bases from J, with 15 bases between. Germline V CDR1 and CDR2: SGHDN, FVKESK. The CDR3 spells CASSQDVGSRYEAFF. CDR3 nucleotides: TGTGCCAGCAGCCAAGATGTAGGCAGCCGCTATGAAGCTTTCTTT.

This clone has a single count. The chain combines TRBV6-5 with TRBJ2-1, with unresolved D. Trimming took off 5 bases at V and 0 bases at J, with 11 bases between the two ends. In germline, CDR1 is MNHEY, CDR2 SVGAGI. The CDR3 contains 15 residues. CDR3 sequence reads: CASSPDTSSYNEQFF. The CDR3 DNA follows: TGTGCCAGCAGTCCCGACACGAGCTCCTACAATGAGCAGTTCTTC.

The V gene is TRBV14, the J gene TRBJ1-1; 8 bases match TRBD1. Unmatched junction bases numbered 3, after V lost 4 bases and J lost 5 bases. The CDR3 totals 13 residues. Germline V gene lookup returns CDR1 SGHDN and CDR2 FVKESK. For the CDR3, the DNA is TGTGCCAGCAGCCTACAGGGGGGGACTGAAGCTTTCTTT. Residues: CASSLQGGTEAFF.

The rearrangement uses TRBV27 and TRBJ2-2; TRBD2 might be the D (6 bases). V dropped 6 bases and J dropped 4 bases, with 15 bases sitting between them. The germline V gene encodes CDR1 MNHEY and CDR2 SMNVEV (reference sequence). The CDR3 contains 15 residues. DNA for the CDR3: TGTGCCAGCAGCCCTGGTGGGGGGACCACCGGGGAGCTGTTTTTT. It encodes CASSPGGGTTGELFF.

This chain joins TRBV19 and TRBJ1-1, with D unresolved. The CDR3 has 14 amino acids. V lost 1 base and J lost 2, with 8 bases in between. Germline CDR1 is LNHDA and CDR2 is SQIVND (reference sequence). The CDR3 here is CASSIARDNTEAFF. CDR3 DNA: TGTGCCAGTAGTATAGCTCGGGATAACACTGAAGCTTTCTTT.

This chain connects TRBV27 to TRBJ2-6, with 7 nucleotides matching TRBD1. Trimming cost V 4 bases and J 2 bases; bases outside gene matches: 8. The germline V gene encodes CDR1 MNHEY and CDR2 SMNVEV (reference sequence). The CDR3 is 17 residues long. For the CDR3, the DNA is TGTGCCAGCAGTTCCAAGGGGGACAGTGCTGGGGCCAACGTCCTGACTTTC. Amino acid sequence: CASSSKGDSAGANVLTF.